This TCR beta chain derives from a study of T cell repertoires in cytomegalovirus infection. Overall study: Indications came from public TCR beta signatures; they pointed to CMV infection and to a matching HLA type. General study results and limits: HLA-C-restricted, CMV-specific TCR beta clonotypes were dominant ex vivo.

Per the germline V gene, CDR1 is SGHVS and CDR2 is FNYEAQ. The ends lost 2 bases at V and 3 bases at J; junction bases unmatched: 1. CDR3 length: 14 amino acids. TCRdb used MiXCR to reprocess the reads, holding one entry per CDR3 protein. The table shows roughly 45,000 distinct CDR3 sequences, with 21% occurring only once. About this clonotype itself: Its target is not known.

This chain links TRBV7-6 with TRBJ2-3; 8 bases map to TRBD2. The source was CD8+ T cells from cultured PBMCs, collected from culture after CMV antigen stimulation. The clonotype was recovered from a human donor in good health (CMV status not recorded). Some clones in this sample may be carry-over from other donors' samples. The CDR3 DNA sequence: TGTGCCAGCAGCTTAAGCGGGGGAACAGATACGCAGTATTTT. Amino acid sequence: CASSLSGGTDTQYF.